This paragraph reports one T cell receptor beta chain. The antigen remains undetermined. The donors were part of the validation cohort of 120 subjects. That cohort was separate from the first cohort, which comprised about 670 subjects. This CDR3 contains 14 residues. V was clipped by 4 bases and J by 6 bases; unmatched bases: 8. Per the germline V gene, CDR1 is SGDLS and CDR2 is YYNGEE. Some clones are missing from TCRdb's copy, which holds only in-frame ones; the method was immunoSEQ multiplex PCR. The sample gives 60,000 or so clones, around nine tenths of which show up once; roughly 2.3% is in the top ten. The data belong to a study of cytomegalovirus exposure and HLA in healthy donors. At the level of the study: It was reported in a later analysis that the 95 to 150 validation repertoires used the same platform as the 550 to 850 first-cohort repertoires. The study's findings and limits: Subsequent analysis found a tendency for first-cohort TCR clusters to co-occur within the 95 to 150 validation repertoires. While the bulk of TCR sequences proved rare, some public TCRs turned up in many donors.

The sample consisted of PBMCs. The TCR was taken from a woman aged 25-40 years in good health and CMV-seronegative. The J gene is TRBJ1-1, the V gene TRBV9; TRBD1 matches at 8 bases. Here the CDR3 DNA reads TGTGCCAGCAGCCCGTCCGGACAGGGACCTGAAGCTTTCTTT. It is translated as CASSPSGQGPEAFF.